The rows below give T cell receptor beta chains drawn from one sample of a study of post-analysis software for immune sequencing data. Each CDR3 protein gets one entry after TCRdb re-called the PCR reads with MiXCR. The sample shows around 400,000 distinct CDR3 sequences, roughly 40% of them seen only once. The sequenced sample was blood. The receptor source for this set is a girl aged 2 to 10 with multiple sclerosis. CDR3s leave out the opening cysteine and the closing phenylalanine or tryptophan. Fields, in order: V gene, J gene, CDR3 protein.

v_gene: TRBV15; j_gene: TRBJ2-6; CDR3aa: ATRRERGANVLT
v_gene: TRBV5-1; j_gene: TRBJ1-6; CDR3aa: ASSLNPEPSSYNSPLH
v_gene: TRBV3-1; j_gene: TRBJ2-7; CDR3aa: ASSQDDGYEQY
v_gene: TRBV4-1; j_gene: TRBJ1-1; CDR3aa: ASSHQGQGRTEAF
v_gene: TRBV18; j_gene: TRBJ2-3; CDR3aa: ASSPLRTDTQY
v_gene: TRBV28; j_gene: TRBJ2-7; CDR3aa: ASSPSGFEQY
v_gene: TRBV14; j_gene: TRBJ2-1; CDR3aa: ASSQAGFWGQTYEQF
v_gene: TRBV10-3; j_gene: TRBJ2-5; CDR3aa: AIGDRTGGLETQY
v_gene: TRBV12-3/TRBV12-4; j_gene: TRBJ2-3; CDR3aa: ASSSGQSTDAQY
v_gene: TRBV19; j_gene: TRBJ1-1; CDR3aa: ASSITGRDTEAF
v_gene: TRBV12-3/TRBV12-4; j_gene: TRBJ2-7; CDR3aa: ASSFISEQY
v_gene: TRBV5-1; j_gene: NA; CDR3aa: ASSDQGWVYEQY
v_gene: TRBV20-1; j_gene: TRBJ2-7; CDR3aa: SARDVRYYEQY
v_gene: TRBV27; j_gene: TRBJ1-2; CDR3aa: ASRPQGPTYGYT